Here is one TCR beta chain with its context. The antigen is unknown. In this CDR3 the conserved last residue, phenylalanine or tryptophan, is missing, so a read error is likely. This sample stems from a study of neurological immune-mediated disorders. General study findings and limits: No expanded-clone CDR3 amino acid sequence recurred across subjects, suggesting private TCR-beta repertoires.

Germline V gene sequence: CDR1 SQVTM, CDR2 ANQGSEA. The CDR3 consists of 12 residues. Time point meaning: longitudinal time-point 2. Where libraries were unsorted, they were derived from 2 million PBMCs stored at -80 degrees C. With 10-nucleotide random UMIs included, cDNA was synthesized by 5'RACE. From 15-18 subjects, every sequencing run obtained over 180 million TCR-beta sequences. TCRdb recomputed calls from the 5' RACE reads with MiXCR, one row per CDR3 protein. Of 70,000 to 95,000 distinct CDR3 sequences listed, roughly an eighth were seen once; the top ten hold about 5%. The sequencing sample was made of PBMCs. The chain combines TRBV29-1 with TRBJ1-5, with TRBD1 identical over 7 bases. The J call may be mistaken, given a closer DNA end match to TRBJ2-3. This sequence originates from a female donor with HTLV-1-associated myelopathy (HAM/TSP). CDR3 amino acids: CSVRQGTQPQYL. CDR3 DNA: TGCAGCGTGCGACAGGGTACCCAGCCCCAGTATTTA.